A single T cell receptor beta chain is shown here with its context. The sample is drawn from a study of blood T cell repertoires in COVID-19. Study background: Samples came from the United States, Italy and Spain, spanning acute and convalescent COVID-19.

CDR1 is SGDLS, CDR2 YYNGEE, per germline. Trimming stripped 0 bases from V and 0 bases from J, with 10 bases between. The CDR3 has 15 amino acids. As originally analysed: Reference gene primer amplification gave estimated nucleated cell counts. TCRdb's table, derived via immunoSEQ multiplex PCR, lists solely in-frame clones and lacks some. V, J and clone size were drawn from that table, and D and trimming were deduced from the DNA. Found here are 380,000 or so clones, 89% of them singletons; the top ten hold 1% to 1.5%. The V and J genes are TRBV9 and TRBJ2-7; D perhaps matches TRBD1 (6 bases). The clonotype was recovered from a man aged 35-49 years with acute or convalescent COVID-19. The sequenced sample consisted of peripheral blood. In DNA form, the CDR3 reads TGTGCCAGCAGCGTAGGCCGGGACACCTCCTACGAGCAGTACTTC. It codes for CASSVGRDTSYEQYF.